The 12 T cell receptor beta chains listed next were all sequenced from one sample in a study of cytomegalovirus exposure and HLA in healthy donors. TCRdb's copy holds only in-frame clones and misses some; the assay was immunoSEQ multiplex PCR. The top ten hold about 1% of the sample, which has 120,000 or so clones, roughly 89% seen once. Sequencing was done on a sample of PBMCs. The receptors were sampled from a young woman in good health and CMV-seronegative.

In this sample, this clone turned up once. The V and J genes are TRBV30 and TRBJ2-7, with 7 nucleotides matching TRBD1. This CDR3 region has 14 residues. J gave up 0 bases and V 4 bases, and 6 bases lay outside the gene matches. Germline V gene data show CDR1 as GTSNPN and CDR2 as SVGIG (reference sequence). The CDR3 sequence: CAWTGTESSYEQYF. CDR3 DNA sequence: TGTGCCTGGACCGGGACAGAGAGCTCCTACGAGCAGTACTTC.

The chain links TRBV30 to TRBJ1-2, with a weak D call TRBD1 (5 bases). Trimming stripped 3 bases from V and 2 bases from J, with 10 bases between. CDR1 GTSNPN and CDR2 SVGIG come from the germline V gene (reference sequence). The CDR3 length is 13 residues. CDR3 nucleotides: TGTGCCTGGAGGGGGGGTCAGAACTATGGCTACACCTTC. Protein sequence: CAWRGGQNYGYTF.

The CDR3 DNA reads as TGTGCCAGCAGTTTCGGGAGGCCTGGACTAGCGGGCCACTACGAGCAGTACGTC. Translated, it gives CASSFGRPGLAGHYEQYV. The chain joins TRBV5-4 to TRBJ2-7; TRBD2 matches 11 bases. The CDR3 totals 18 residues. V lost 5 bases to trimming and J lost 3 bases; unmatched junction nucleotides: 16. Germline V CDR1 and CDR2: SGHNT, YYREEE (reference sequence).

The chain employs TRBV7-8 and TRBJ2-7, with D possibly being TRBD1 (5 bases). The CDR3 extends over 16 amino acids. CDR1 and CDR2 (germline): SGHVS, FQNEAQ. V was cut by 0 bases and J by 6 bases, with 18 bases left in between. CDR3 DNA sequence: TGTGCCAGCAGCTTAGCGCGGTTGGTGGGGCCAGGCGAGCAGTACTTC. It translates to CASSLARLVGPGEQYF. Combining the CDR3 with reference TRBV7-8 and TRBJ2-7 gives the whole variable domain GAGVSQSPRYKVAKRGQDVALRCDPISGHVSLFWYQQALGQGPEFLTYFQNEAQLDKSGLPSDRFFAERPEGSVSTLKIQRTQQEDSAVYLCASSLARLVGPGEQYFGPGTRLTVT.

The rearrangement joins TRBV28 to TRBJ2-2; 8 bases match TRBD1. CDR1 MDHEN and CDR2 SYDVKM come from the germline V gene. The CDR3 runs 13 residues. With V trimmed by 10 bases and J by 4 bases, 5 bases remained unmatched. In DNA form, the CDR3 reads TGTGCCACCACAGGGGGTCTCACCGGGGAGCTGTTTTTT. It translates to CATTGGLTGELFF.

This clone was seen a handful of times. The CDR3 DNA sequence: TGTGCCAGCAGCCAAACTAGCGGGAGTATCGATACGCAGTATTTT. Protein product: CASSQTSGSIDTQYF. The chain recombines TRBV4-2 with TRBJ2-3; 11 bases are a match to TRBD2. The ends lost 2 bases at V and 6 bases at J; junction bases unmatched: 4. This CDR3 contains 15 residues. The germline gives CDR1 LGHNA, CDR2 YNFKEQ.

The gene calls are TRBV11-3 and TRBJ2-7, with D possibly TRBD1 on 6 matching bases. From germline, CDR1 is SGHNT and CDR2 YENEEA. The CDR3 extends over 15 amino acids. The germline V and J ends were trimmed by 8 bases and 5 bases, with 22 bases remaining between them. CDR3 nucleotides: TGTGCCAGCTCTACCGCTGGACAGACTGGCAACGAGCAGTACTTC. This sequence encodes CASSTAGQTGNEQYF. The entire variable domain, with the rest obtained from reference TRBV11-3 and TRBJ2-7, is as follows: EAGVVQSPRYKIIEKKQPVAFWCNPISGHNTLYWYLQNLGQGPELLIRYENEEAVDDSQLPKDRFSAERLKGVDSTLKIQPAELGDSAVYLCASSTAGQTGNEQYFGPGTRLTVT.

V and J are TRBV5-1 and TRBJ2-1; no clear D. V dropped 4 bases and J dropped 8 bases, with 7 bases sitting between them. CDR3 length: 11 amino acids. Germline V gene data show CDR1 as SGHRS and CDR2 as YFSETQ. The CDR3 DNA reads as TGCGCCAGCAGCGTGGCCGATGAGCAGTTCTTC. It codes for CASSVADEQFF.

CDR3 in amino acids: CASSLEASGAETQYF. The CDR3 DNA follows: TGTGCCAGCAGCTTAGAGGCTAGCGGGGCAGAGACCCAGTACTTC. The genes are TRBV11-2 and TRBJ2-5; 9 nucleotides align to TRBD2. This CDR3 is built from 15 residues. V shed 0 bases and J 4 bases; nucleotides not matched to a gene: 3. Germline lookup yields CDR1 SGHAT and CDR2 FQNNGV.

The chain joins TRBV5-6 to TRBJ1-1; 7 nucleotides line up with TRBD1. The CDR3 is 17 amino acids. V lost 4 bases to trimming and J lost 4 bases; unmatched junction nucleotides: 16. Germline V gives CDR1 SGHDT, CDR2 YYEEEE. This CDR3 is CASSAGTQGLWSTEAFF. Here the CDR3 DNA reads TGTGCCAGCAGCGCGGGGACACAGGGGTTGTGGAGCACTGAAGCTTTCTTT.

The genes are TRBV6-6 and TRBJ2-1; 7 bases line up with TRBD1. Germline V gives CDR1 MNHNY, CDR2 SVGAGI (reference sequence). J was trimmed by 5 bases and V by 6 bases; bases with no gene match: 4. This CDR3 is 13 amino acids long. CDR3 protein: CASSGQVDNEQFF. In DNA, the CDR3 is TGTGCCAGCAGCGGACAGGTGGACAATGAGCAGTTCTTC.

This chain connects TRBV7-8 to TRBJ2-7; 7 bases align to TRBD2. The germline CDR1 and CDR2 sequences are SGHVS and FQNEAQ. J was trimmed by 3 bases and V by 4 bases; bases with no gene match: 6. The CDR3 runs 14 residues. CDR3 DNA: TGTGCCAGCAGCTCCAGACTAGCCCACTACGAGCAGTACTTC. This translates into CASSSRLAHYEQYF.